A single sample gave rise to the 3 T cell receptor beta chains below, sequenced in a study of T cell repertoires in cytomegalovirus infection. MiXCR, run by TCRdb on the reads, gives a single entry per CDR3 protein. The data show some 800,000 distinct CDR3 sequences, with about 30% seen just once and 12% held by the top ten. These TCRs are of unknown antigen specificity. The sample consisted of cultured CD8+ T cells from PBMCs, taken from culture after CMV antigen stimulation. The source of these receptors is a human donor in good health (CMV status not recorded). Some clones in this sample may be carry-over from other donors' samples.

The chain joins TRBV9 to TRBJ2-2; TRBD2 matches 9 bases. With 0 bases clipped from V and 4 bases from J, the junction kept 7 bases outside the gene matches. Germline V gene lookup returns CDR1 SGDLS and CDR2 YYNGEE. This CDR3 is built from 17 residues. The CDR3 region is CASSVARIAGVTGELFF. CDR3 DNA: TGTGCCAGCAGCGTAGCTCGGATAGCGGGGGTCACCGGGGAGCTGTTTTTT.

This clonotype has a handful of counts. The chain is built from TRBV12-3 or TRBV12-4 and TRBJ1-2, with 8 bases fitting TRBD1. The V gene end was trimmed by 4 bases and the J gene end by 8 bases; junction bases not matched to a gene: 6. CDR3 size: 13 residues. CDR3 DNA sequence: TGTGCCAGCAGTTACGGACAGGGAGAGGGCTACACCTTC. Translated: CASSYGQGEGYTF.

Worth noting for this clonotype: An end of the junction does not agree with germline; a read error may underlie this. The V and J genes are TRBV12-3 or TRBV12-4 and TRBJ2-1; 11 bases line up with TRBD2. CDR3 length: 16 residues. CDR3 coding DNA: TGTGCCAGCAGTTTAACTAGCGGGGGTCCCCACAATGGGCAGTTCTTC. As protein: CASSLTSGGPHNGQFF.